The rows below give T cell receptor beta chains drawn from one sample of a study of T cell responses to AZD1222 COVID-19 vaccine. The assay was immunoSEQ multiplex PCR, and TCRdb's table has in-frame clones only and misses some. The repertoire consists of under 95,000 clones, with around 90% occurring once and the leading ten covering over 1.1%. Sequences were derived from peripheral blood, sampled 28 days after the second AZD1222 dose. These TCRs come from an adult who received the AZD1222 COVID-19 vaccine. Both conserved end residues are part of each CDR3. D genes are given only for firm matches. Clone size, where shown, is once, few, many, or a class for clones that have expanded.

d_call j_call v_call clone_size cdr3_aa cdr3_nt
- TRBJ2-7 TRBV2 - CASSETSRSEQYF TGTGCCAGCAGTGAGACTTCCCGGTCCGAGCAGTACTTC
- TRBJ2-3 TRBV6-2/TRBV6-3 - CASSRHSPDTQYF TGTGCCAGCAGCCGGCACTCCCCAGATACGCAGTATTTT
TRBD1 TRBJ1-2 TRBV3-1/TRBV3-2 - CASSQHRGHGYTF TGTGCCAGCAGCCAACACAGGGGACATGGCTACACCTTC
TRBD1 TRBJ1-5 TRBV6-5 once CASRGTGGGLQPQHF TGTGCCAGCCGCGGGACAGGGGGTGGGTTACAGCCCCAGCATTTT
- TRBJ1-5 TRBV14 - CASSQGYGNQPQHF TGTGCCAGCAGCCAAGGGTACGGCAATCAGCCCCAGCATTTT
TRBD1 TRBJ1-1 TRBV30 - CAWGTGGSLAFF TGTGCCTGGGGGACAGGGGGTTCCTTAGCTTTCTTT
- TRBJ1-1 TRBV5-1 - CASSLDPLGGTEAFF TGCGCCAGCAGCTTGGATCCGTTGGGAGGGACTGAAGCTTTCTTT
- TRBJ1-6 TRBV7-9 - CASSLAGKNSPLHF TGTGCCAGCAGCTTAGCAGGGAAAAATTCACCCCTCCACTTT
- TRBJ2-2 TRBV11-3 - CASSSPRSTGELFF TGTGCCAGCAGCTCCCCACGTTCTACCGGGGAGCTGTTTTTT
- TRBJ2-7 TRBV5-4 - CASRQGPVYEQYF TGTGCCAGCCGCCAGGGCCCCGTTTACGAGCAGTACTTC
TRBD1 TRBJ1-1 TRBV28 once CASSPSATGDTEAFF TGTGCCAGCAGTCCATCTGCTACAGGGGACACTGAAGCTTTCTTT
TRBD1 TRBJ2-2 TRBV6-5 - CASSPADRGSGELFF TGTGCCAGCAGTCCCGCGGACAGGGGGAGCGGGGAGCTGTTTTTT
- TRBJ1-6 TRBV4-1 - CASSPGGGRSYNSPLHF TGCGCCAGCAGCCCAGGAGGGGGGCGTTCCTATAATTCACCCCTCCACTTT
TRBD1 TRBJ2-2 TRBV5-1 - CASSSGQASTGELFF TGCGCCAGCAGCTCGGGACAGGCCTCCACCGGGGAGCTGTTTTTT
- TRBJ1-5 TRBV3-1/TRBV3-2 - CASSHSSGNQPQHF TGTGCCAGCAGCCACAGCAGTGGCAATCAGCCCCAGCATTTT
TRBD2 TRBJ2-5 TRBV14 - CASSNILAGGYQETQYF TGTGCCAGCAGCAACATACTAGCGGGGGGTTACCAAGAGACCCAGTACTTC
- TRBJ1-6 TRBV30 - CASQRGYNSPLHF TGTGCCTCACAACGGGGCTATAATTCACCCCTCCACTTT
- TRBJ1-5 TRBV9 - CASSPRHDQPQHF TGTGCCAGCAGCCCCCGTCACGATCAGCCCCAGCATTTT